This TCR beta chain comes out of a study of CD8 T cells in Susac syndrome. CDR1 is DFQATT, CDR2 SNEGSKA, per germline (reference sequence). This CDR3 has 11 amino acids. V shed 6 bases and J shed 6 bases, with 12 bases lying between them. Roughly 0.45 to 1 ug RNA was reverse transcribed with random hexamers. Multiplex immunoSEQ PCR targeted 54 Vbeta and 13 Jbeta TCR beta segments. MiXCR was run by TCRdb on the immunoSEQ multiplex PCR reads, yielding one entry per CDR3 protein. The table shows about 200,000 distinct CDR3 sequences, with more than 90% occurring only once. The clonotype comes from a human donor with multiple sclerosis. Sequencing was done on a sample of CD4+ T cells from PBMCs. This sequence joins TRBV20-1 and TRBJ2-7; D not resolved. The CDR3 sequence: CSALRTGEQYF. The CDR3 DNA reads TGCAGTGCCCTCCGGACGGGCGAGCAGTACTTC.